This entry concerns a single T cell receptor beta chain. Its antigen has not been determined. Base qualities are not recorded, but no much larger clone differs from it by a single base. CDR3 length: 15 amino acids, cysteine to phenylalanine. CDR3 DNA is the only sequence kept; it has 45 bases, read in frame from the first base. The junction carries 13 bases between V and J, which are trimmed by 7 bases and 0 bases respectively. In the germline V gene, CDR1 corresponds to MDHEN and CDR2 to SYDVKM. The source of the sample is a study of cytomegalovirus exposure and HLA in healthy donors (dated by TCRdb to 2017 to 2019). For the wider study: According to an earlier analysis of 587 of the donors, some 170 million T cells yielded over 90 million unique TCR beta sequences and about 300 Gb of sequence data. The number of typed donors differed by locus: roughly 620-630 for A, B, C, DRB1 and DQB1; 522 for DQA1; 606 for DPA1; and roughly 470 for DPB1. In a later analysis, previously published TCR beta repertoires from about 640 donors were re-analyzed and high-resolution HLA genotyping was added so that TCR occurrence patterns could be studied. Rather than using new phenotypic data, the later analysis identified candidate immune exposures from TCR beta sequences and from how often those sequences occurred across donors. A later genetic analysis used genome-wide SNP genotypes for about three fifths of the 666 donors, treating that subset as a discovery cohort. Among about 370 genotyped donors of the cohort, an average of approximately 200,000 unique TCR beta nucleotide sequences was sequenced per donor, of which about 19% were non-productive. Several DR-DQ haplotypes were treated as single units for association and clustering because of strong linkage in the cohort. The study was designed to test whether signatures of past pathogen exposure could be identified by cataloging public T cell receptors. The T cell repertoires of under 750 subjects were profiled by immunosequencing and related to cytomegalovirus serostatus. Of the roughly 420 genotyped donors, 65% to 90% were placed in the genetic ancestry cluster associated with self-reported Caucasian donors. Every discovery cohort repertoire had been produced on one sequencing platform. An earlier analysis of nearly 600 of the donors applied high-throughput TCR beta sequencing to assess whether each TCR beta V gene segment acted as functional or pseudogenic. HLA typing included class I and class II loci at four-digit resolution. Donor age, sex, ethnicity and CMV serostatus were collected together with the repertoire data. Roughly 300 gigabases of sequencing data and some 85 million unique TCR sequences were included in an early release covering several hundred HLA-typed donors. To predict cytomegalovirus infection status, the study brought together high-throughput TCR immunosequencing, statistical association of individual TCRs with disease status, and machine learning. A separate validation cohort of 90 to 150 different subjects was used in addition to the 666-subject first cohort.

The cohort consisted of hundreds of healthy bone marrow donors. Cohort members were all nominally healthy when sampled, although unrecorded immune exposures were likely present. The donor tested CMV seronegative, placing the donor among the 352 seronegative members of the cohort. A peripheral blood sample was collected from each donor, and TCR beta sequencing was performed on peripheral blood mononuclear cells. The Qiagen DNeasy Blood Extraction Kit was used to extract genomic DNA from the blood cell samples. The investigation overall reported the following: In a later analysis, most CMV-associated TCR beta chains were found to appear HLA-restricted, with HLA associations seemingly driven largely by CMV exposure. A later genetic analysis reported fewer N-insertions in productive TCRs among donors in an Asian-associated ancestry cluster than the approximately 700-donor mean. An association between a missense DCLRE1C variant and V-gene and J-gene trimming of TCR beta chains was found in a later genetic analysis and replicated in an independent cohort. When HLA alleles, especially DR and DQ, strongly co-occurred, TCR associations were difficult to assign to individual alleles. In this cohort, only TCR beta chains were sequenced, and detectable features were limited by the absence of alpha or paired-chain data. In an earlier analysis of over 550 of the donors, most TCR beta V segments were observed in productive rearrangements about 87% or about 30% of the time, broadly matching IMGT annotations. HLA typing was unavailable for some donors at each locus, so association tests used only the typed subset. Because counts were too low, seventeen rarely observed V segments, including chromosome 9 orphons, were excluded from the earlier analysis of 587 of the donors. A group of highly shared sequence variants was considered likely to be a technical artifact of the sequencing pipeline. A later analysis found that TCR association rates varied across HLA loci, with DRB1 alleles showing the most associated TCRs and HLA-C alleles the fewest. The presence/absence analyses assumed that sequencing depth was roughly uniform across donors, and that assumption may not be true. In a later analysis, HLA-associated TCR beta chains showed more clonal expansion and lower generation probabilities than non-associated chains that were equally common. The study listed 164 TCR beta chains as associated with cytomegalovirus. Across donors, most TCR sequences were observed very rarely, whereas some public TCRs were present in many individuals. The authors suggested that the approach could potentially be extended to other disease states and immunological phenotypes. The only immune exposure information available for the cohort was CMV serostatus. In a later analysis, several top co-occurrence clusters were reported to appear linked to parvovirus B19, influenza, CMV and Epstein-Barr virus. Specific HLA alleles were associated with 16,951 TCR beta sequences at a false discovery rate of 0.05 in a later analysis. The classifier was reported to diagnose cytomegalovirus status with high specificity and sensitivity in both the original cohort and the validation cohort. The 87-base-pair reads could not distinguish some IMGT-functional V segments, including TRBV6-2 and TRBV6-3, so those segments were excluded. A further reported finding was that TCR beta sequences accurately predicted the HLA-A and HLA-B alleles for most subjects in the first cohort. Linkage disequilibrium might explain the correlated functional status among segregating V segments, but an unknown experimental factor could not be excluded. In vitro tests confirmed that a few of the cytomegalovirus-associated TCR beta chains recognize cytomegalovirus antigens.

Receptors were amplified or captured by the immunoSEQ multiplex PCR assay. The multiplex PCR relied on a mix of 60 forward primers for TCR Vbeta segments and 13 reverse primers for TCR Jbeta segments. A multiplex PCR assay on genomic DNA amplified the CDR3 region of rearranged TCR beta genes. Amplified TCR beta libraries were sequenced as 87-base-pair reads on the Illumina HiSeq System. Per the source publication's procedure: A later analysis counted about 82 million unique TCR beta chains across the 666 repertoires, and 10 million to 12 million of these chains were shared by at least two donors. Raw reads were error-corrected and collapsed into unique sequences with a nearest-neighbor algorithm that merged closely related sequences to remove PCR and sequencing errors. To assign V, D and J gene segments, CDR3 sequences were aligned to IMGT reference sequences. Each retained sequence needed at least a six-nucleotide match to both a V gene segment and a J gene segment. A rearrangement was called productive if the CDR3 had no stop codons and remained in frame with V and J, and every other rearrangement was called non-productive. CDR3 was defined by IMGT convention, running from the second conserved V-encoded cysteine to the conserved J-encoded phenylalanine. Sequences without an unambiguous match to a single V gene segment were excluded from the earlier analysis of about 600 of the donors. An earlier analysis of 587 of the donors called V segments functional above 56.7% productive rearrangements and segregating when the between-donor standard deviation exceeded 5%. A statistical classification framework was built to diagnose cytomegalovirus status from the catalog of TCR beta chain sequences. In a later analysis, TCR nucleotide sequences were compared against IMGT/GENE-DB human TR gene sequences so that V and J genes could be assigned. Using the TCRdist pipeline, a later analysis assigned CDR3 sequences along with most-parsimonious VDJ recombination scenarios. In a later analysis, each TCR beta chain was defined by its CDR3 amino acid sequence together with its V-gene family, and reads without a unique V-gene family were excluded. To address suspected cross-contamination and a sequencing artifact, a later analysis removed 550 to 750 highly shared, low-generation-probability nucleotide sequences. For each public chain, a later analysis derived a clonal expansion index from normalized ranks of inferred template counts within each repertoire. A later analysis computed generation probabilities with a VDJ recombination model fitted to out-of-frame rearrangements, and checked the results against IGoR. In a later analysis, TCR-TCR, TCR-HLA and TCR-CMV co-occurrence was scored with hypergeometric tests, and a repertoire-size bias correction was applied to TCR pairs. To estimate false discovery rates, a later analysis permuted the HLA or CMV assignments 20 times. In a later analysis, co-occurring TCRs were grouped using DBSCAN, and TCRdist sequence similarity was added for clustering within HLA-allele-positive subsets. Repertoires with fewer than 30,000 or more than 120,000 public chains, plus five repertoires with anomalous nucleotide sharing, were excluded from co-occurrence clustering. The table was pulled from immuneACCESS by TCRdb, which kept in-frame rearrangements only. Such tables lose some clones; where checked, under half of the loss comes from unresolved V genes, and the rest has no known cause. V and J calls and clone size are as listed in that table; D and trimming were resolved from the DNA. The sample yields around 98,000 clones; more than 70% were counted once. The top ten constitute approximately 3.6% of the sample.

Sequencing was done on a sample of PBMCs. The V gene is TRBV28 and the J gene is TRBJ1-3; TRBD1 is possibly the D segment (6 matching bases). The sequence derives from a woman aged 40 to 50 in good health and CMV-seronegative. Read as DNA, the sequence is TGTGCCAGCAAAACAGGGATAAACTCTGGAAACACCATATATTTT. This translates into CASKTGINSGNTIYF.